The entry below gives a single T cell receptor (beta chain) sequence along with its context. Its target is unknown. TCRdb's table, derived via immunoSEQ multiplex PCR, lists solely in-frame clones and lacks some. The repertoire has 2 million to 2.5 million clones, 95% of them found once; the top ten carry roughly 0.13%. The germline V gene encodes CDR1 MNHNS and CDR2 SASEGT. The CDR3 length is 14 residues. Trimming took 10 bases from V and 0 from J, leaving 13 bases between them. This sample was included in a study of shared clonotypes between healthy human individuals. Broader study findings: The donor pool, a small one, limited the genetic and exposure-history diversity represented. Sequencing depth was predicted to influence how clonotypes are shared among donors.

The TCR was taken from a man aged 18-30 years in good health. Input material: naive CD4+ T cells sorted from blood. Subset noted: CD45RA+ positively selected. The rearrangement joins TRBV6-1 to TRBJ2-1, with D unclear. The CDR3 DNA sequence: TGTGCCACCATTACGGACGGCTCCTACAATGAGCAGTTCTTC. It encodes CATITDGSYNEQFF.